This is a list of T cell receptor beta chains from one sample in a study of CD4 T cell repertoires in COVID-19. Sequencing was performed with immunoSEQ multiplex PCR; in TCRdb, only in-frame clones are kept and a portion is missing. The profile shows under 30,000 clones, 85% to 95% of them singletons. The sample was circulating follicular helper CD4+ T cells (cTfh) from blood, taken before the COVID-19 pandemic. The source of these receptors is a human donor who had COVID-19. CDR3s leave out the opening cysteine and the closing phenylalanine or tryptophan. A D gene is named only where the DNA matches it firmly.

TRBJ2-5	TRBV7-9	.	ASSLDYPGGFLKTQY
TRBJ2-3	TRBV7-2	.	ASSLGAAQY
TRBJ1-1	TRBV6-6	TRBD1	ASRKTGDMNTEAF
TRBJ1-2	TRBV19	.	ASDREGYGYT
TRBJ1-2	TRBV6-1	TRBD1	ASKNRGGNGYT
TRBJ2-7	TRBV18	.	ASSPLTGAPYEQY
TRBJ1-1	TRBV11-3	.	ASSLLGNTEAF
TRBJ1-2	TRBV27	TRBD1	ASSNRGDGYT
TRBJ2-5	TRBV6-5	.	ASSYSAGRGRETQY
TRBJ2-7	TRBV11-2	.	ASSLDQGLTSSYEQY
TRBJ2-2	TRBV13	TRBD2	ASSRSRLAGGRIGELF
TRBJ2-7	TRBV6-6	.	ASSYGSGGNEQY
TRBJ1-6	TRBV6-1	.	ASTWGVTNSPLH
TRBJ2-3	TRBV4-2	TRBD2	ASQKLAGGPTDTQY
TRBJ2-5	TRBV5-4	TRBD1	ASSSPTGVDGSQY
TRBJ2-3	TRBV10-1	TRBD1	ASSESMTGAETQY
TRBJ2-7	TRBV10-3	TRBD2	AISESATSGYEQY
TRBJ2-5	TRBV5-1	.	ASSLAMEGETQY
TRBJ2-1	TRBV5-6	.	ASSFDSYYNEQF
TRBJ1-3	TRBV18	TRBD1	ASSPRSGTEGNTIY
TRBJ2-3	TRBV7-3	.	ASSSGPDTQY
TRBJ2-1	TRBV5-4	.	ASSLYESGPYNEQF
TRBJ2-5	TRBV7-9	.	ASSLKQAQY
TRBJ2-5	TRBV2	TRBD2	ASRKGLAETQY
.	TRBV29-1	TRBD2	SATPGGNLLEQY
TRBJ2-4	TRBV11-2	.	ASSYGRRENIQY
TRBJ1-4	TRBV5-4	.	ASTPRQGGRTNEKLF
TRBJ2-3	TRBV6-5	TRBD1	ASSRGQGGNTQY